These T cell receptor beta chains were read from a single sample in a study of metastatic and nonmetastatic thyroid tumors. TCRdb recomputed clones from the PCR reads via MiXCR. The sample lists about 32,000 clones, 20% to 25% seen once, with 9% to 10% in the top ten. The sample was blood. Receptors were obtained from a female donor with papillary thyroid cancer or a benign thyroid nodule (not recorded which). Some clones in this sample may be carry-over from other donors' samples. Each CDR3 is given with its conserved first and last residue. A D gene is named only where the DNA matches it firmly. Size is stated for part of the rows, as once, few or many counts, or as a class when the clone is expanded.

D,J,size,V,DNA,CDR3
.,TRBJ2-2,medium-sized,TRBV6-4,TGTGCCAGCAGTGGCGGGGGGACAGAGAACACCGGGGAGCTGTTTTTT,CASSGGGTENTGELFF
.,TRBJ2-7,few,TRBV6-5,TGTGGCAGCAGTTATAAGGCAGGGCCCTACGACCAGTACTTC,CGSSYKAGPYDQYF
.,TRBJ1-2,.,TRBV7-6,TGTGCCAGCAGCTTCCTCGGGACGGAGCCTCCTTCGGGCTACACCTTC,CASSFLGTEPPSGYTF
TRBD2,TRBJ2-1,many,TRBV5-4,TGTGCCAGCAGCACCGGACTAGCGGGTCTCTCGGGGGAGCAGTTCTTC,CASSTGLAGLSGEQFF
.,TRBJ2-7,medium-sized,TRBV2,TGTGCCAGCAGTGATTCTAGGCAAACCTCCTACGAGCAGTACTTC,CASSDSRQTSYEQYF
.,TRBJ2-1,.,TRBV28,TGTGCCAGCAGTTTATTCGAGAGTGAGCAGTTCTTC,CASSLFESEQFF
TRBD1,TRBJ1-3,.,TRBV7-8,TGTGCCAGCCACTCGGGACAGGGGGTCGGAAACACCATATATTTT,CASHSGQGVGNTIYF
.,TRBJ1-1,many,TRBV18,TGTGCCAGCTCACCTAAGCCAGGAGAGATCACTGAAGCTTTCTTT,CASSPKPGEITEAFF
.,TRBJ1-6,medium-sized,TRBV9,TGTGCCAGCTCAGGGGCAAATTCACCCCTCCACTTT,CASSGANSPLHF
TRBD2,TRBJ2-7,many,TRBV19,TGTGCCTCCAACGATCGGGAGGGCCCCTACGAGCAGTACTTC,CASNDREGPYEQYF
.,TRBJ1-5,many,TRBV11-2,TGTGCCAGCAGCTTACAGGGGCCCAATCAGCCCCAGCATTTT,CASSLQGPNQPQHF
.,TRBJ2-3,many,TRBV9,TGTGCCAGCAGCGTTGACACAGATACGCAGTATTTT,CASSVDTDTQYF
.,TRBJ1-1,medium-sized,TRBV6-1,TGTGCCAGCAGTAGACCGAGGAACACTGAAGCTTTCTTT,CASSRPRNTEAFF
.,TRBJ1-4,.,TRBV6-5,TGTGCCTGCAGTTCTGACAGTGGGATTGAAAAACTGTTTTTT,CACSSDSGIEKLFF
TRBD1,TRBJ1-6,.,TRBV12-3/TRBV12-4,TGTGCCAGCAGTTTAAGACAGGGGGGCAATTCACCCCTCCACTTT,CASSLRQGGNSPLHF
TRBD2,TRBJ2-1,.,TRBV19,TGTGCTAGTAGTGCCAGGACTAGCGGGAACTACTACAATGAGCAGTTCTTC,CASSARTSGNYYNEQFF
.,TRBJ2-3,many,TRBV7-2,TGTGCCAGCAGCTTACGGATCACAGATACGCAGTATTTT,CASSLRITDTQYF
.,TRBJ2-7,.,TRBV9,TGTGCCAGCAGCGTAGGGGGAGGACCCGGCGAGCAGTACTTC,CASSVGGGPGEQYF
.,TRBJ2-5,many,TRBV7-9,TGTGCCAGCAGCTTGGCGGGAATAGGAGAGACCCAGTACTTC,CASSLAGIGETQYF
.,TRBJ1-4,many,TRBV6-2/TRBV6-3,TGTGCCAGCAGTTACCCAGACAGTCAAGGTAATGAAAAACTGTTTTTT,CASSYPDSQGNEKLFF
.,TRBJ2-1,many,TRBV2,TGTGCCAGCGCCGCCGAGGACCTCCTCCCCACCAATGAGCAGTTCTTC,CASAAEDLLPTNEQFF
.,TRBJ2-5,many,TRBV15,TGTGCCACCAGCAGCGGGCGTGTAAAGGGCAGCCAAGAGACCCAGTACTTC,CATSSGRVKGSQETQYF
.,TRBJ2-2,few,TRBV28,TGTGCCAGCAATCTCAACACCGGGGAGCTGTTTTTT,CASNLNTGELFF
.,TRBJ2-4,many,TRBV18,TGTGCCAGCTCACCACCTGGGAGCCCAACAGCCAAAAACATTCAGTACTTC,CASSPPGSPTAKNIQYF
TRBD1,TRBJ1-6,many,TRBV16,TGTGCCAGCAGCCCCGGGACAGGAGGGTCACCCCTCCACTTT,CASSPGTGGSPLHF
TRBD1,TRBJ2-5,many,TRBV9,TGTGCCAGCAGCGGGACAGGGTTAGGTGAGACCCAGTACTTC,CASSGTGLGETQYF
.,TRBJ2-6,many,TRBV12-3/TRBV12-4,TGTGCCAGCAGCCGGGGGGGGACAGGAGCCACTGGGGCCAACGTCCTGACTTTC,CASSRGGTGATGANVLTF
TRBD1,TRBJ1-4,many,TRBV6-1,TGTGCCAGCAAAACTAACAGGGGAACTAATGAAAAACTGTTTTTT,CASKTNRGTNEKLFF
.,TRBJ2-3,medium-sized,TRBV28,TGTGCCAGCAGTAAGACCGGGTATCAACCCACAGATACGCAGTATTTT,CASSKTGYQPTDTQYF
TRBD1,TRBJ2-5,.,TRBV11-2,TGTGCCAGCAGTGAACAGTCAGGGGGACAAGAGACCCAGTACTTC,CASSEQSGGQETQYF
.,TRBJ2-5,many,TRBV7-9,TGTGCCAGCAGCTTAGACCGGGAAGAGACCCAGTACTTC,CASSLDREETQYF
.,TRBJ2-2,.,TRBV6-1,TGTGCCAGCAGTGAAGGGGACGGGGAGCTGTTTTTT,CASSEGDGELFF
.,TRBJ1-5,.,TRBV27,TGTGGCAGCAGTTTATTGGGGGGGCCACAGCATTTT,CGSSLLGGPQHF
.,TRBJ1-1,many,TRBV19,TGTGCCAGTAGTCGAAGGGAGGGGCGGGAAGCTTTCTTT,CASSRREGREAFF
.,TRBJ2-1,many,TRBV18,TGTGCCAGCTCACCGGGGACACACTACAATGAGCAGTTCTTC,CASSPGTHYNEQFF
.,TRBJ1-2,many,TRBV6-1,TGTGCCAGCAGTGAAGGGGGTTTGTACAACTATGGCTACACCTTC,CASSEGGLYNYGYTF
.,TRBJ2-2,few,TRBV28,TGTTCCAGCAGCGGTGAGCGGACCGGGGAACTGTTTTTT,CSSSGERTGELFF
.,TRBJ1-2,many,TRBV5-1,TGCGCCAGCAGCTTGGAAGGCGACCCGGGCTACACCTTC,CASSLEGDPGYTF
TRBD2,TRBJ2-1,many,TRBV5-1,TGCGCCAGCAGCCCCGGACTAGCGGGAGGACCTGAGCAGTTCTTC,CASSPGLAGGPEQFF
TRBD1,TRBJ2-2,many,TRBV4-3,TGCGCCAGCAGCTTACAACCGGGACAGGGGGGTTCCGGGGAGCTGTTTTTT,CASSLQPGQGGSGELFF
.,TRBJ1-3,few,TRBV6-1,TGTGCCAGCAGTGCTACCAAGGCGCAGGTATCTGGAAACACCATATATTTT,CASSATKAQVSGNTIYF
.,TRBJ2-7,.,TRBV28,TGTGCCAGCAGCCGAGGACCTCCCGCCGAGCAGTACTTC,CASSRGPPAEQYF
.,TRBJ1-3,few,TRBV10-3,TGTGCCATCAGTGAGTCAAGGGCAGGGAGTTTGGGATCTGGAAACACCATATATTTT,CAISESRAGSLGSGNTIYF
.,TRBJ2-7,few,TRBV6-2/TRBV6-3,TGTGCCAGCAGTTACTCGACAAGGGGCGAGCAGTACTTC,CASSYSTRGEQYF
.,TRBJ2-7,few,TRBV30,TGTGCCTGGAGTGTACACGACGAGCAGTACTTC,CAWSVHDEQYF
TRBD2,TRBJ2-3,many,TRBV20-1,TGCAGTGCTAGGAGGGCAGCGGGACTCCTCACAGATACGCAGTATTTT,CSARRAAGLLTDTQYF
TRBD2,TRBJ2-3,few,TRBV27,TGTGCCAGCACCGAAATACTAGCGGGAGAGTTAGATACGCAGTATTTT,CASTEILAGELDTQYF
.,TRBJ1-5,few,TRBV28,TGTGCCAGCAGTCGATCAGGGTTTGCCAATCAGCCCCAGCATTTT,CASSRSGFANQPQHF
TRBD1,TRBJ1-6,.,TRBV20-1,TGCAGTGCAGACAGGGGACGGTCACCCCTCCACTTT,CSADRGRSPLHF
.,TRBJ2-1,many,TRBV5-4,TGTGCCAGCAGCCCGGACTCCTACAATGAGCAGTTCTTC,CASSPDSYNEQFF